This is a list of T cell receptor beta chains from one sample in a study of blood T cell repertoires in COVID-19. Repertoires were generated with immunoSEQ multiplex PCR, while TCRdb's copy carries only in-frame clones and drops some. This table holds about 110,000 clones, around 83% found once. Specimen: peripheral blood. The origin of the receptors is a woman older than 75 with active or convalescent COVID-19. Both conserved end residues are part of each CDR3. The D gene is left open where the match is weak. Size tells how often a clone was seen (once, few, many) or the class of an expanded clone, and some rows leave it out.

d_call | j_call | v_call | clone_size | cdr3_length | cdr3_nt | cdr3_aa
TRBD1 | TRBJ2-2 | TRBV7-9 | . | 17 | TGTGCCAGCAGCTTAGCGGCGGGACAGGGGGCGACCGGGGAGCTGTTTTTT | CASSLAAGQGATGELFF
TRBD1 | TRBJ1-2 | TRBV29-1 | many | 13 | TGCAGCGTTGATCTCGGGACAGGGTTGAGCTACACCTTC | CSVDLGTGLSYTF
TRBD1 | TRBJ2-7 | TRBV5-5 | . | 13 | TGTGCCAGCAGCGTGGGACAGGGAGGCGAGCAGTACTTC | CASSVGQGGEQYF
TRBD1 | TRBJ1-5 | TRBV6-6 | . | 15 | TGTGCCAGCGTCCCGGGACAGGGGACTAATCAGCCCCAGCATTTT | CASVPGQGTNQPQHF
TRBD2 | TRBJ2-5 | TRBV19 | . | 14 | TGTGCCACAAGCGCGGGAGGGGACCAAGAGACCCAGTACTTC | CATSAGGDQETQYF
. | TRBJ1-2 | TRBV7-9 | . | 12 | TGTGCCAGCAGCCACAGGGTTGGCGGCTACACCTTC | CASSHRVGGYTF
TRBD2 | TRBJ2-1 | TRBV19 | . | 16 | TGTGCCAGTACCCCGGGTAGCGGGAGGAGTTACAATGAGCAGTTCTTC | CASTPGSGRSYNEQFF
TRBD2 | TRBJ2-1 | TRBV5-4 | . | 16 | TGTGCCAGCAGCTTGGTAAAAATAGCGGGATACAATGAGCAGTTCTTC | CASSLVKIAGYNEQFF
TRBD1 | TRBJ1-2 | TRBV2 | . | 15 | TGTGCCAGCACGAGCGACAGGGAACTTAACTATGGCTACACCTTC | CASTSDRELNYGYTF
TRBD1 | TRBJ1-2 | TRBV28 | . | 20 | TGTGCCAGTCTCCTCATTTATTTTAACAGGGGGCAATCCCCCTTCTATGGCTACACCTTC | CASLLIYFNRGQSPFYGYTF